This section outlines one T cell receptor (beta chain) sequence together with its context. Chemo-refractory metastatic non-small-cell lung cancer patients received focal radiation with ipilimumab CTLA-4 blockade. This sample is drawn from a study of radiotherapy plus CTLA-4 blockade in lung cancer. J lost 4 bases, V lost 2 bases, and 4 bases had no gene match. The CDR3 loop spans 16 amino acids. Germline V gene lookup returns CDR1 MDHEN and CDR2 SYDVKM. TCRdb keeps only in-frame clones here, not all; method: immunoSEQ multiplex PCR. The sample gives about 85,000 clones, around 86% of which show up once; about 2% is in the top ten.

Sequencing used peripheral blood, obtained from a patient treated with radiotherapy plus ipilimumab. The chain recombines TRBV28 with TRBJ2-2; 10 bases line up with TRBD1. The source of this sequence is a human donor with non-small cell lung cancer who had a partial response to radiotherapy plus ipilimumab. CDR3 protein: CASSLPGQGPTGELFF. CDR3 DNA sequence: TGTGCCAGCAGTTTACCGGGACAGGGGCCCACCGGGGAGCTGTTTTTT.